These 21 T cell receptor beta chains came from one sample sequenced in a study of blood T cells in healthy people across ages. Primers used in a second PCR of roughly 6 to 12 cycles were a sample-barcoded 5' primer and a J-beta primer mix. TCRdb redid the calling of the 5' RACE reads with MiXCR, one entry per CDR3 protein. The sample has 800,000 or so distinct CDR3 sequences; around half are singletons. Source material: blood. The receptors were gathered from a man older than 75 in good health.

The J gene is TRBJ2-2, the V gene TRBV24-1; D is unclear. The CDR3 runs to 13 residues. CDR1 KGHDR and CDR2 SFDVKD come from the germline V gene. Trimming took 4 bases from V and 4 from J, leaving 6 bases between them. The CDR3, as DNA: TGTGCCACCAGTGACAGATCCACCGGGGAGCTGTTTTTT. It specifies CATSDRSTGELFF.

In this sample, this clonotype turned up a few times. This could be a read error, since a much larger clone is one nucleotide away. This sequence joins TRBV20-1 and TRBJ2-1; D is possibly TRBD1 (6 bases). The CDR3 has 14 amino acids. CDR1 and CDR2 from the germline V gene are DFQATT and SNEGSKA (reference sequence). Trimming cost V 5 bases and J 12 bases, with 23 bases left between them. The CDR3 sequence: CSAGGRAGRGGQFF. The CDR3 nucleotides are TGCAGTGCTGGCGGACGAGCCGGCAGGGGCGGGCAGTTCTTC.

In its sample, this clonotype was seen a few times. The V and J genes are TRBV3-1 and TRBJ2-7, with D unclear. V lost 0 bases, J lost 5 bases, and 8 bases lay in between. Germline V gene lookup returns CDR1 LGHDT and CDR2 YNNKEL (reference sequence). The CDR3 consists of 13 residues. CDR3 region: CASSQDRSHEQYF. DNA for the CDR3: TGTGCCAGCAGCCAAGACAGATCCCACGAGCAGTACTTC.

DNA for the CDR3: TGTGCCAGCAGTTTAGAGTCGGGATACGAGCAGTACTTC. Encoded protein: CASSLESGYEQYF. This chain links TRBV12-3 or TRBV12-4 with TRBJ2-7; a possible D gene is TRBD2 (5 bases). This CDR3 region has 13 residues. The V and J ends lost 1 base and 4 bases respectively, with 8 bases between them.

The table lists this clonotype with a few counts. Given a much more abundant clone one base away, this may be a read error. This chain uses TRBV5-1 with TRBJ2-7; 13 positions agree with TRBD2. The germline V gene has CDR1 SGHRS and CDR2 YFSETQ. V was pared by 4 bases and J by 7 bases, with 17 bases of the junction left unmatched. The CDR3 is made up of 18 amino acids. The CDR3 bases are TGCGCCAGCAGCCCCTGGACTAGCGGGAGTGGGTCCTACAATGAGCAGTACTTC. Translating it yields CASSPWTSGSGSYNEQYF.

CDR3 coding DNA: TGTGCCACCAGGAGACGAGCGGGAGGGGATGAGCAGTTCTTC. It encodes CATRRRAGGDEQFF. The chain is built from TRBV15 and TRBJ2-1; 10 bases are shared with TRBD2. V gave up 6 bases and J gave up 8 bases; unmatched junction bases: 7. The CDR3 is 14 residues long. CDR1 LNHNV and CDR2 YYDKDF come from the germline V gene (reference sequence).

Ten or more counts support this clonotype. This chain joins TRBV6-6 and TRBJ1-2; a weak D match, TRBD1 (6 bases). With 5 bases removed from V and 5 bases from J, the gap between germline ends came to 15 bases. The V gene's germline CDR1 is MNHNY and CDR2 SVGAGI (reference sequence). The CDR3 consists of 14 residues. CDR3 sequence: CASSPGTFPYGYTF. CDR3 sequence (DNA): TGTGCCAGCAGTCCCGGGACATTTCCTTATGGCTACACCTTC.

This clonotype was observed many times. This chain uses TRBV29-1 with TRBJ2-1, with 10 bases that match TRBD2. There are 15 residues in the CDR3. Germline-derived CDR1 and CDR2 are SQVTM and ANQGSEA. After removal of 7 bases from V and 7 bases from J, the junction contained 13 bases not matched to a gene. This CDR3 reads CSGSLAGGQGNEQFF. The CDR3 DNA sequence: TGCAGCGGCTCATTAGCGGGAGGTCAAGGGAATGAGCAGTTCTTC.

This clonotype was counted at least ten times. The chain joins TRBV29-1 to TRBJ2-1; D is uncertain. The CDR3 spans 11 residues. CDR1 is SQVTM, CDR2 ANQGSEA, per germline. Trimming removed 8 bases from V and 8 bases from J, with 13 bases in between. This chain's CDR3 is CSSGHAYEQFF. Written as DNA, the CDR3 is TGCAGCTCGGGCCACGCGTATGAGCAGTTCTTC.

The V call is TRBV7-2, the J call TRBJ2-5; 12 bases line up with TRBD1. The ends lost 4 bases at V and 4 bases at J; junction bases unmatched: 4. From germline, CDR1 is SGHTA and CDR2 FQGNSA. This CDR3 comprises 15 residues. The chain's CDR3 is CASSWGQGAGETQYF. The CDR3 DNA follows: TGTGCCAGCAGCTGGGGACAGGGGGCAGGAGAGACCCAGTACTTC.

The J gene is TRBJ2-6, the V gene TRBV10-3; TRBD2 matches 8 bases. Trimming cost V 5 bases and J 0 bases; bases outside gene matches: 6. Germline loops: CDR1 ENHRY, CDR2 SYGVKD. The CDR3 covers 17 residues. CDR3 nucleotide sequence: TGTGCCATCAGTCCCCGGGGGGGGAACTCTGGGGCCAACGTCCTGACTTTC. Residues: CAISPRGGNSGANVLTF.

Worth noting for this clonotype: Relative to the germline gene, one junction end is altered; a read error may explain this. This chain uses TRBV7-7 with TRBJ2-3, with 8 bases aligning to TRBD2. This CDR3 is built from 15 residues. CDR1 SSHAT and CDR2 FNYEAQ come from the germline V gene (reference sequence). The CDR3 DNA reads TGTGCTAGCAGCTCAGCGGGGGCCGGCGCAGATACGCAGTATTTT. Protein: CASSSAGAGADTQYF.

The V and J genes are TRBV11-2 and TRBJ2-3, with D maybe TRBD1 (5 bases). Germline V lookup: CDR1 SGHAT, CDR2 FQNNGV. The CDR3 extends over 15 amino acids. V lost 1 base and J 4 bases, leaving 12 bases between the germline ends. CDR3 region: CASSLVRGVADTQYF. DNA of the CDR3: TGTGCCAGCAGCTTAGTTAGGGGCGTCGCAGATACGCAGTATTTT. The whole variable domain, filled in from reference TRBV11-2 and TRBJ2-3, reads EAGVAQSPRYKIIEKRQSVAFWCNPISGHATLYWYQQILGQGPKLLIQFQNNGVVDDSQLPKDRFSAERLKGVDSTLKIQPAKLEDSAVYLCASSLVRGVADTQYFGPGTRLTVL.

This clonotype was seen a few times. V and J are TRBV20-1 and TRBJ2-5, with TRBD1 matching 8 bases. Trimming removed 6 bases from V and 5 bases from J; junction bases left unmatched: 11. The CDR3 extends over 14 amino acids. CDR1 and CDR2 (germline): DFQATT, SNEGSKA (reference sequence). As DNA, the CDR3 is TGCAGTGCCCCGGGGCAGGGGGCATGGGAGACCCAGTACTTC. This codes for CSAPGQGAWETQYF.

This clonotype appeared a few times. The V call is TRBV5-5, the J call TRBJ2-5; D is possibly TRBD2 (5 bases). This CDR3 comprises 13 residues. Germline V gene lookup returns CDR1 SGHKS and CDR2 YYEKEE (reference sequence). Deletions cut 5 bases from V and 2 bases from J, with 10 bases between. CDR3 sequence: CASSWELQETQYF. Here the CDR3 DNA reads TGTGCCAGCAGTTGGGAGTTACAAGAGACCCAGTACTTC.

This clonotype turned up a few times. This chain uses TRBV7-2 with TRBJ2-3, with unresolved D. V lost 5 bases and J 2 bases, leaving 11 bases between the germline ends. The CDR3 spans 14 residues. Germline lookup yields CDR1 SGHTA and CDR2 FQGNSA. The CDR3, as DNA: TGTGCCAGCAGCACCCGCAGAGACACAGATACGCAGTATTTT. Its protein product is CASSTRRDTDTQYF.

The chain uses TRBV15 and TRBJ1-1; D ambiguous. V lost 0 bases to trimming and J lost 6 bases, with 14 bases between them. The V gene's germline CDR1 is LNHNV and CDR2 YYDKDF (reference sequence). CDR3 length: 15 amino acids. The CDR3 region has the DNA TGTGCCACCAGCAGAGATCGGAACGTACGGGCTGAAGCTTTCTTT. Residues: CATSRDRNVRAEAFF.

The J gene is TRBJ2-4, the V gene TRBV6-5; D unresolved. This CDR3 is 12 amino acids long. Trimming stripped 5 bases from V and 7 bases from J, with 9 bases between. Germline V gene sequence: CDR1 MNHEY, CDR2 SVGAGI. CDR3 sequence: CASSDKTNIQYF. Here the CDR3 DNA reads TGTGCCAGCAGTGACAAGACCAACATTCAGTACTTC.

This clonotype has a handful of counts. V usage is TRBV5-1 and J usage is TRBJ2-5, with D unresolved. Looked up from germline, CDR1 is SGHRS and CDR2 is YFSETQ. The CDR3 consists of 15 residues. V shed 0 bases and J shed 1 base, with 10 bases lying between them. The DNA of the CDR3 is TGCGCCAGCAGCTTGGTTTTGGACCTCCAAGAGACCCAGTACTTC. It yields the protein CASSLVLDLQETQYF.

On this clonotype: A read error may produce the germline difference seen at one junction end. V is TRBV15 and J is TRBJ2-1; 8 nucleotides line up with TRBD2. Germline CDR1 LNHNV, CDR2 YYDKDF (reference sequence). This CDR3 is built from 14 residues. CDR3 sequence reads: CATRALAANNEQFF. The CDR3 coding sequence is TGTGCCACCAGAGCACTAGCGGCCAACAATGAGCAATTCTTC.

At least ten counts were recorded for this clonotype. The chain employs TRBV12-3 or TRBV12-4 and TRBJ2-3; TRBD1 is a possible D gene (6 bases). This CDR3 is built from 16 residues. V was trimmed by 5 bases and J by 2 bases, leaving 17 bases between them. CDR3 sequence (DNA): TGTGCCAGCAGTCGTCCCCAAGGGGGTATCACAGATACGCAGTATTTT. Amino acid sequence: CASSRPQGGITDTQYF.